Shown below are 3 T cell receptor beta chains from a single sample sequenced in a study of CD4 and CD8 cells across lung adenocarcinoma regions. TCRdb ran MiXCR on the PCR reads and lists one entry per CDR3 protein. The table includes over 15,000 distinct CDR3 sequences, 46% detected once. What was sequenced was CD4+ T cells from the margin of a lung tumor. These receptors all come from a male donor with lung adenocarcinoma. The CD4 and CD8 labels of this study may be unreliable.

By share of the sample, this clonotype is medium-sized. The chain employs TRBV6-5 and TRBJ1-1, with D maybe TRBD1 (5 bases). CDR3 length equals 14 residues. Germline assignment: CDR1 MNHEY and CDR2 SVGAGI. The ends were cut back, 2 bases at V and 4 bases at J, with 11 bases in the middle. In nucleotides, the CDR3 is TGTGCCAGCAGTTACACCGGGGGAAGCACTGAAGCTTTCTTT. Translating it yields CASSYTGGSTEAFF.

With regard to this clonotype: Sequence at one end of the junction differs from germline and may be a read error. The chain joins TRBV6-4 to TRBJ2-3; 8 nucleotides align to TRBD2. There are 15 residues in the CDR3. Per the germline V gene, CDR1 is MRHNA and CDR2 is SNTAGT. DNA for the CDR3: TGTGCCAGCGGTGACGGGAGCGGGGGTGCAGAGACGCAGTATTTT. It specifies CASGDGSGGAETQYF.

This clonotype was detected many times. The chain joins TRBV6-1 to TRBJ1-5; TRBD1 agrees at 8 bases. The CDR3 has 14 residues. From germline, CDR1 is MNHNS and CDR2 SASEGT. The ends lost 11 bases at V and 1 base at J; junction bases unmatched: 7. This CDR3 reads CASHRGFSNQPQHF. CDR3 coding DNA: TGTGCCTCCCACAGGGGGTTCAGCAATCAGCCCCAGCATTTT.